A single sample is the source of the 8 T cell receptor beta chains below, sequenced in a study of regulatory T cells in long-lasting Graves disease. HTBI primers from iRepertoire and Arm-PCR of CDR3 regions yielded the TCR beta libraries. TCRdb analysed the multiplex PCR reads with MiXCR anew, one entry per CDR3 protein. The data contain roughly 350,000 distinct CDR3 sequences, roughly 17% of them seen just once; the ten biggest clones take up 20%. Noted time point: newly diagnosed GD, antithyroid drugs for less than 3 months. Making the TCR library involved RNA that had been extracted from PBMCs. These data also featured in a second study, about T cells in Graves' hyperthyroidism and ophthalmopathy.

The specimen comprised peripheral blood mononuclear cells (PBMCs), sampled at new diagnosis, from a patient treated with antithyroid drugs. Every receptor here comes from a woman between 18 and 29 years old with Graves disease.

The V gene is TRBV14, the J gene TRBJ2-1; weak D call: TRBD2 (5 bases). CDR1 SGHDN and CDR2 FVKESK come from the germline V gene. V lost 3 bases, J lost 6 bases, and 12 bases lay in between. The CDR3 totals 14 residues. The CDR3 region is CASSHLGLSNEQFF. The CDR3 bases are TGTGCCAGCAGCCACCTAGGACTTTCCAATGAGCAGTTCTTC. Variable domain in full (rest from reference TRBV14 and TRBJ2-1): EAGVTQFPSHSVIEKGQTVTLRCDPISGHDNLYWYRRVMGKEIKFLLHFVKESKQDESGMPNNRFLAERTGGTYSTLKVQPAELEDSGVYFCASSHLGLSNEQFFGPGTRLTVL.

Points on this clonotype: With a far larger clone one base away, a read error is the likely cause. The final CDR3 position lacks the conserved phenylalanine or tryptophan, pointing to a likely read error. Because the CDR3's place on the DNA is in doubt, the DNA is left out and the CDR3 is given as listed by TCRdb. This rearrangement joins TRBV2 to TRBJ2-1. The CDR3 is 14 residues long, counting both termini. The germline V gene has CDR1 SNHLY and CDR2 FYNNEI. CDR3 residues: CASSVGVASGTQYL.

The sample holds many counts of this clonotype. CDR3 nucleotide sequence: TGCAGTGCTAGAGATCATAGTGGACTAGTCAATGAGCAGTTCTTC. Translating it yields CSARDHSGLVNEQFF. V and J are TRBV20-1 and TRBJ2-1, with 7 nucleotides matching TRBD2. From germline, CDR1 is DFQATT and CDR2 SNEGSKA (reference sequence). Unmatched junction bases numbered 8, after V lost 0 bases and J lost 6 bases. CDR3 length equals 15 residues.

The V call is TRBV6-5, the J call TRBJ2-7; D is undetermined. The CDR3 has 14 residues. V shed 2 bases and J shed 4 bases, with 12 bases lying between them. Germline lookup yields CDR1 MNHEY and CDR2 SVGAGI. The CDR3 protein is CASSYRPALYEQYF. DNA of the CDR3: TGTGCCAGCAGTTACAGGCCGGCCCTATACGAGCAGTACTTC.

The rearrangement uses TRBV6-1 and TRBJ1-5; no firm D call. CDR1 and CDR2 from the germline V gene are MNHNS and SASEGT. Trimming removed 4 bases from V and 1 base from J, with 14 bases in between. This CDR3 region has 16 residues. CDR3 region: CASSGISGGSNQPQHF. The CDR3 region has the DNA TGTGCCAGCAGTGGAATTTCGGGCGGCAGCAATCAGCCCCAGCATTTT.

In its sample, this clonotype was seen many times. This sequence joins TRBV10-3 and TRBJ2-1; TRBD2 matches 14 bases. CDR1 is ENHRY and CDR2 is SYGVKD in the germline V gene. J was trimmed by 7 bases and V by 3 bases; bases with no gene match: 5. The CDR3 consists of 16 residues. CDR3 sequence (DNA): TGTGCCATCAGTGATACCGGGACTAGCGGGAGAAATGAGCAGTTCTTC. It codes for CAISDTGTSGRNEQFF.

The V gene is TRBV3-1, the J gene TRBJ1-3; 7 nucleotides align to TRBD1. The CDR3 sequence is 15 residues long. With V trimmed by 2 bases and J by 4 bases, 5 bases remained unmatched. Germline CDR1 is LGHDT and CDR2 is YNNKEL (reference sequence). The CDR3 loop is CASSQMTGYGNTIYF. CDR3 coding DNA: TGTGCCAGCAGCCAAATGACAGGGTACGGAAACACCATATATTTT.

This clonotype was recorded many times. The genes are TRBV2 and TRBJ1-1; D is unclear. Trimming shortened V by 3 bases and J by 4 bases, and 12 bases separated the two germline ends. This CDR3 has 14 residues. In germline, CDR1 is SNHLY, CDR2 FYNNEI. CDR3 in DNA: TGTGCCAGCAGTGATTCGGGGATCGGCACTGAAGCTTTCTTT. Its translation: CASSDSGIGTEAFF. The full variable domain, its missing parts supplied by reference TRBV2 and TRBJ1-1, is EPEVTQTPSHQVTQMGQEVILRCVPISNHLYFYWYRQILGQKVEFLVSFYNNEISEKSEIFDDQFSVERPDGSNFTLKIRSTKLEDSAMYFCASSDSGIGTEAFFGQGTRLTVV.